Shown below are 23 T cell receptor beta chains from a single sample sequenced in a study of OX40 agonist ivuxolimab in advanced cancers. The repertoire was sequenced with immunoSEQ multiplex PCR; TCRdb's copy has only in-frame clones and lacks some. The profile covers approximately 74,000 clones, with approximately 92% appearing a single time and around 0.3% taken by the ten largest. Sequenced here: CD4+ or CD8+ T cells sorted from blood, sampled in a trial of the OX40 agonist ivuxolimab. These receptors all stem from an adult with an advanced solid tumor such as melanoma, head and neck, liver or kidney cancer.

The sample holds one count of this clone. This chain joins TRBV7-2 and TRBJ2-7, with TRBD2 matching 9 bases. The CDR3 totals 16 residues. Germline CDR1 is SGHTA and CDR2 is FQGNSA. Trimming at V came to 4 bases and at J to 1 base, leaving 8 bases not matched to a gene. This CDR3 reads CASSSLGTSRSYEQYF. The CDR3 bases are TGTGCCAGCAGCTCCCTCGGGACTAGCCGATCCTACGAGCAGTACTTC. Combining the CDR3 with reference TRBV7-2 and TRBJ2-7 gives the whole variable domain GAGVSQSPSNKVTEKGKDVELRCDPISGHTALYWYRQSLGQGLEFLIYFQGNSAPDKSGLPSDRFSAERTGGSVSTLTIQRTQQEDSAVYLCASSSLGTSRSYEQYFGPGTRLTVT.

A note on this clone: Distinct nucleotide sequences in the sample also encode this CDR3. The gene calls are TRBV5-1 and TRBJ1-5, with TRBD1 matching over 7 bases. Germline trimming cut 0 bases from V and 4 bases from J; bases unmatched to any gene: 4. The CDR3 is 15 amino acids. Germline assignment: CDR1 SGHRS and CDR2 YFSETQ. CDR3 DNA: TGCGCCAGCAGCTTGGGGGACAGTTCGAATCAGCCCCAGCATTTT. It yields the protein CASSLGDSSNQPQHF.

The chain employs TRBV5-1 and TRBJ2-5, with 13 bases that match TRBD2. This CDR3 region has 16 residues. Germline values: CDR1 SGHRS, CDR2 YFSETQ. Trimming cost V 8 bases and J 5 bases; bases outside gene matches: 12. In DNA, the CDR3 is TGCGCCAGTTCAGGACTAGCGGGGGCCGGGGGGGAGACCCAGTACTTC. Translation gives CASSGLAGAGGETQYF.

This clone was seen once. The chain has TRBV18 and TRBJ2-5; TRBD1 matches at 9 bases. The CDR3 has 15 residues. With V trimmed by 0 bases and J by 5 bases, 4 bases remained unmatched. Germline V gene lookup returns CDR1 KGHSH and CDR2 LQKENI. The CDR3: CASSPPTGGGETQYF. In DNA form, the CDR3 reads TGTGCCAGCTCACCACCGACAGGGGGAGGGGAGACCCAGTACTTC.

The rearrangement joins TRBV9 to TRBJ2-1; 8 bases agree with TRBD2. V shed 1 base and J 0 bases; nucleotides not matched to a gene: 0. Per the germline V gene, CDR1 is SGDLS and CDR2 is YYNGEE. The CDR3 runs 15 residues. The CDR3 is CASSVSGSSYNEQFF. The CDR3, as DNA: TGTGCCAGCAGCGTAAGCGGGAGCTCCTACAATGAGCAGTTCTTC.

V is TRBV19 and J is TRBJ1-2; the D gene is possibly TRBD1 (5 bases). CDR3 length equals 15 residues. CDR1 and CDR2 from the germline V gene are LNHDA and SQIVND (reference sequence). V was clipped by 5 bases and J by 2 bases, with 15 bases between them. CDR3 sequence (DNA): TGTGCCAGTAGTGTGGGGACCGCTAAAAACTATGGCTACACCTTC. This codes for CASSVGTAKNYGYTF.

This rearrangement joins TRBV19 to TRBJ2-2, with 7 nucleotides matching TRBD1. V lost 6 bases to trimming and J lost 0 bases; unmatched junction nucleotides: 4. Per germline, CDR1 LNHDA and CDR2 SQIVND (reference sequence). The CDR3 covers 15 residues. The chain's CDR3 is CASRRQGANTGELFF. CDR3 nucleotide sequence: TGTGCCAGTAGAAGACAGGGCGCGAACACCGGGGAGCTGTTTTTT.

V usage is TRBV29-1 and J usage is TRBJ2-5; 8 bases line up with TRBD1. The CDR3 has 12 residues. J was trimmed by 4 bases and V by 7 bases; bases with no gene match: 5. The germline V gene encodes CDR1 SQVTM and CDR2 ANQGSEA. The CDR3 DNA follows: TGCAGCGCCTACAGGGGGGCAGAGACCCAGTACTTC. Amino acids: CSAYRGAETQYF.

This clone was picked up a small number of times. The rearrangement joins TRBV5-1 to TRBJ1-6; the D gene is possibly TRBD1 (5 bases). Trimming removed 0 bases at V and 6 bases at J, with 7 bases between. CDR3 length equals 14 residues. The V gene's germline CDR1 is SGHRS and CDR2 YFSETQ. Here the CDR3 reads CASSLGGTNSPLHF. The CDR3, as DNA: TGCGCCAGCAGCTTGGGAGGGACTAATTCACCCCTCCACTTT.

This CDR3 is CASSIGMIMGETQYF. CDR3 DNA: TGTGCCAGCAGCATAGGGATGATAATGGGAGAGACCCAGTACTTC. This chain links TRBV7-2 with TRBJ2-5; D gene ambiguous. The CDR3 length is 15 residues. Germline V lookup: CDR1 SGHTA, CDR2 FQGNSA. Trimming removed 5 bases at V and 4 bases at J, with 17 bases between.

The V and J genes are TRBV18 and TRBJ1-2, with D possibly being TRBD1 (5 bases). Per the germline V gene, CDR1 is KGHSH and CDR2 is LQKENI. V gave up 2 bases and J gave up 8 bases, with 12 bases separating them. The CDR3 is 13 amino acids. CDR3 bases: TGTGCCAGCTCACCAGGGGGGATTTACGGCTACACCTTC. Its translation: CASSPGGIYGYTF.

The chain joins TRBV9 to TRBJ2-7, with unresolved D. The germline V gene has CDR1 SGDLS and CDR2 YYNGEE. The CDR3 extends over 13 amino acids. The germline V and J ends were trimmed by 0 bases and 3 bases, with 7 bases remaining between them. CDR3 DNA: TGTGCCAGCAGCGTAGGGCCAAACTACGAGCAGTACTTC. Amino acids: CASSVGPNYEQYF.

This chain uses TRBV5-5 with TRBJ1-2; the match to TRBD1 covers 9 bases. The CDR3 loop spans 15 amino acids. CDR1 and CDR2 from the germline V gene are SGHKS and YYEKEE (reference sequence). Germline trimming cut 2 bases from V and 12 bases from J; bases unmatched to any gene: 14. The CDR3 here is CASSFPGTGFYANTF. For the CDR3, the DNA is TGTGCCAGCAGCTTTCCCGGGACAGGGTTCTACGCAAACACCTTC. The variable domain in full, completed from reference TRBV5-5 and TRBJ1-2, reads DAGVTQSPTHLIKTRGQQVTLRCSPISGHKSVSWYQQVLGQGPQFIFQYYEKEERGRGNFPDRFSARQFPNYSSELNVNALLLGDSALYLCASSFPGTGFYANTFGSGTRLTVV.

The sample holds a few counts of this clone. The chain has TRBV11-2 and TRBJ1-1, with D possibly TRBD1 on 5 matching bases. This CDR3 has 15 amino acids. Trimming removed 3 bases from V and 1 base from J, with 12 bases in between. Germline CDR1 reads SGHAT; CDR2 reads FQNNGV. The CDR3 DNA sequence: TGTGCCAGCAGCTTGACAGCACATTCGAACACTGAAGCTTTCTTT. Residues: CASSLTAHSNTEAFF.

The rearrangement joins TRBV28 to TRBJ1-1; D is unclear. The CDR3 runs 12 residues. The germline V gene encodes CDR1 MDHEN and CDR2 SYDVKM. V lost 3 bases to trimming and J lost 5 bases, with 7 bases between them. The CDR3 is CASSLTVTEAFF. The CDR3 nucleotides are TGTGCCAGCAGTTTGACGGTGACTGAAGCTTTCTTT.

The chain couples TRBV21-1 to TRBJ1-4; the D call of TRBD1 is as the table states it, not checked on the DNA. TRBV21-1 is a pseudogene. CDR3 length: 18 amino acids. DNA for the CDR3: TGTGCCAGCAGCGATCCGGGACAGCCTACGATAGAAAATGAAAAACTGTTTTTT. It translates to CASSDPGQPTIENEKLFF.

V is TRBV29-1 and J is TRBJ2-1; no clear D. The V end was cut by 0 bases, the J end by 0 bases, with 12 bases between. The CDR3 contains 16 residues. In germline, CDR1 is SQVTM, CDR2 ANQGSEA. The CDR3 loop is CSVEDMRTSSYNEQFF. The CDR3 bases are TGCAGCGTTGAAGATATGCGGACGAGCTCCTACAATGAGCAGTTCTTC.

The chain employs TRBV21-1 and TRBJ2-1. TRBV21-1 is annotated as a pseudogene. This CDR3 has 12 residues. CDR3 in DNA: TGTGCCAGCAGCAAAGCGCACAATGAGCAGTTCTTC. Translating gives CASSKAHNEQFF.

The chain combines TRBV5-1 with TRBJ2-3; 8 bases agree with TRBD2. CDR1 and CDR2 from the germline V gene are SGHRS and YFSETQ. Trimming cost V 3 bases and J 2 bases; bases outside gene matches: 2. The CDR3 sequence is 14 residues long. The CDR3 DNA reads TGCGCCAGCAGCTCGGGACTAGACACAGATACGCAGTATTTT. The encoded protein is CASSSGLDTDTQYF.

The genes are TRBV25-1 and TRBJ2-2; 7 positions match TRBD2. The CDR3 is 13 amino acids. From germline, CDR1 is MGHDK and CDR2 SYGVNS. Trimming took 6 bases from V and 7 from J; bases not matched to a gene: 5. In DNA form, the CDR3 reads TGTGCCAGCAGATGGGGGGGTGGCGGGGAGCTGTTTTTT. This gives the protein CASRWGGGGELFF.

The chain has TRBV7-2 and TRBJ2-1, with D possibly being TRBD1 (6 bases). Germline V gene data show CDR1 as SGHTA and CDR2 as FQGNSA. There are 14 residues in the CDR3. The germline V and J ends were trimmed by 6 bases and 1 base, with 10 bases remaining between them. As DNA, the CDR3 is TGTGCCAGCAGTGTAGGGGGTTCCTACAATGAGCAGTTCTTC. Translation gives CASSVGGSYNEQFF.

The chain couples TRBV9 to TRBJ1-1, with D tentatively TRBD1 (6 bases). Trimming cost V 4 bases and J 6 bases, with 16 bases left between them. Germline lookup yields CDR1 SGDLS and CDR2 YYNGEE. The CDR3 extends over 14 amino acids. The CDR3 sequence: CASSPGRDKSEAFF. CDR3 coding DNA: TGTGCCAGCAGCCCGGGTAGGGACAAATCTGAAGCTTTCTTT. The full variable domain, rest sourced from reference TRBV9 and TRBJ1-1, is DSGVTQTPKHLITATGQRVTLRCSPRSGDLSVYWYQQSLDQGLQFLIQYYNGEERAKGNILERFSAQQFPDLHSELNLSSLELGDSALYFCASSPGRDKSEAFFGQGTRLTVV.

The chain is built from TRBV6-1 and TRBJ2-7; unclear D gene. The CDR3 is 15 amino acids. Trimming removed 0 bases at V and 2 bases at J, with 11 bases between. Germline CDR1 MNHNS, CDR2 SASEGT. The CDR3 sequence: CASSEAANGAYEQYF. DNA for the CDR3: TGTGCCAGCAGTGAAGCTGCCAACGGAGCCTACGAGCAGTACTTC.